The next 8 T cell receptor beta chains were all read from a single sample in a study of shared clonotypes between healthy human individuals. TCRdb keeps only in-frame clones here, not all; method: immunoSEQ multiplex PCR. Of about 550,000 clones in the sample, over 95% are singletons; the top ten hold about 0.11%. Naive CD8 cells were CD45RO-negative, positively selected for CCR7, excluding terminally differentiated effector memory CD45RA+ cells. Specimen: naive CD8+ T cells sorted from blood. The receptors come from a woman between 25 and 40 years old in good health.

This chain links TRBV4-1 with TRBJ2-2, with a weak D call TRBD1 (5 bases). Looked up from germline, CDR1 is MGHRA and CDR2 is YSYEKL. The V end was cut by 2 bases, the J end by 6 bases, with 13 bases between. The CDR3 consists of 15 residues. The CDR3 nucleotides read TGCGCCAGCAGCCAATTTAACGTGGGGCCCGGGGAGCTGTTTTTT. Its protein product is CASSQFNVGPGELFF.

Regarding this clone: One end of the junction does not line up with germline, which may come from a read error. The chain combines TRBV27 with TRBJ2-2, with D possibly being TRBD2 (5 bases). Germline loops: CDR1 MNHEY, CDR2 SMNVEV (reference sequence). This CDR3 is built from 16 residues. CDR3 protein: CASSAQGFANTGELLF. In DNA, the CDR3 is TGTGCCAGCAGTGCCCAAGGGTTTGCGAACACCGGGGAGCTGCTTTTT.

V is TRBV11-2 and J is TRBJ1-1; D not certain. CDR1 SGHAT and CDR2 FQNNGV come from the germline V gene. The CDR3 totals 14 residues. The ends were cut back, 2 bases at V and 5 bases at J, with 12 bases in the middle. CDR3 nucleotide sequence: TGTGCCAGCAGCTTATGGAGTGGAGGGACTGAAGCTTTCTTT. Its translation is CASSLWSGGTEAFF.

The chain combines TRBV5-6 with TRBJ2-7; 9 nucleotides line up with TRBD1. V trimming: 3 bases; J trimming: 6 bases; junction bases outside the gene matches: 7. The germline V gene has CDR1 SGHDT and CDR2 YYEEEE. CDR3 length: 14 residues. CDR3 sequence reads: CASSSGTGFTEQYF. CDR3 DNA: TGTGCCAGCAGCTCCGGGACAGGGTTTACCGAGCAGTACTTC.

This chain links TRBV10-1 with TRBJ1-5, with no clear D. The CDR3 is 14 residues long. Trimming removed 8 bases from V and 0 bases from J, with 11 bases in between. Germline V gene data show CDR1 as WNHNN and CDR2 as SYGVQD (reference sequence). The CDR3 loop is CASQTQISNQPQHF. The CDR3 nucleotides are TGCGCCAGCCAAACACAAATTAGCAATCAGCCCCAGCATTTT.

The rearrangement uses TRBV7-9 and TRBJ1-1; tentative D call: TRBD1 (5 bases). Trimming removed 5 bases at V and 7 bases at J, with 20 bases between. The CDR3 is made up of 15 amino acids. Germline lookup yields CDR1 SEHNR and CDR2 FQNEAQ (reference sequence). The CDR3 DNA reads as TGTGCCAGCAGCCCAGTGCGGGGCGCCCCCTTTGAAGCTTTCTTT. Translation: CASSPVRGAPFEAFF.

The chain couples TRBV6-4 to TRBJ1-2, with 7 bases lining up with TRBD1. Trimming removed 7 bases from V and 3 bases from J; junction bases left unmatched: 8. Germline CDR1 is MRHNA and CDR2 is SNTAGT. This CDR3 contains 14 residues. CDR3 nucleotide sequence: TGTGCCAGCAACCCGATAGACAGGGACTATGGCTACACCTTC. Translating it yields CASNPIDRDYGYTF.

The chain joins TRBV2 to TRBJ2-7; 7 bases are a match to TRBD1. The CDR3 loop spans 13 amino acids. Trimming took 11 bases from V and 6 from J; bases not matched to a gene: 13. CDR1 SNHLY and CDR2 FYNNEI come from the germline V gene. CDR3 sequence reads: CAGEDRDFREQYF. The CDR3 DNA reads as TGTGCCGGGGAAGACAGGGATTTCCGCGAGCAGTACTTC.